This TCR beta chain derives from a study of graft-versus-host responses after intestinal transplantation. Germline-derived CDR1 and CDR2 are MDHEN and SYDVKM. This CDR3 spans 12 amino acids. The ends were cut back, 5 bases at V and 4 bases at J, with 9 bases in the middle. TCRdb's table, derived via immunoSEQ multiplex PCR, lists solely in-frame clones and lacks some. The repertoire includes around 30,000 clones, less than 90% of them detected once, and 1.1% sits in the top ten. V is TRBV28 and J is TRBJ2-7, with D unclear. The receptor's source is a human patient who received an intestinal transplant, so some T cells may come from the graft donor. The starting material was PBMCs, obtained 28 days after intestinal transplant. The CDR3 spells CASSAENYEQYF. The CDR3 DNA reads as TGTGCCAGCAGTGCGGAGAATTACGAGCAGTACTTC. Full variable domain (outside the CDR3, taken from reference TRBV28 and TRBJ2-7): DVKVTQSSRYLVKRTGEKVFLECVQDMDHENMFWYRQDPGLGLRLIYFSYDVKMKEKGDIPEGYSVSREKKERFSLILESASTNQTSMYLCASSAENYEQYFGPGTRLTVT.